These 13 T cell receptor beta chains came from one sample sequenced in a study of blood T cell repertoires in COVID-19. Generated by immunoSEQ multiplex PCR, the TCRdb table keeps only in-frame clones and is missing some. The table has more than 200,000 clones, around 82% seen once. Sequenced material: peripheral blood. Source of these receptors: a man aged 40-49 years with active or convalescent COVID-19.

J is TRBJ1-2 and V is TRBV7-9; a weak D match, TRBD1 (5 bases). The CDR3 extends over 14 amino acids. Trimming removed 2 bases from V and 2 bases from J, with 9 bases in between. CDR1 and CDR2 from the germline V gene are SEHNR and FQNEAQ (reference sequence). DNA of the CDR3: TGTGCCAGCAGCTTAAGCCAGGGAAACTATGGCTACACCTTC. Its protein product is CASSLSQGNYGYTF.

The chain uses TRBV6-4 and TRBJ2-2; 8 bases align to TRBD1. This CDR3 contains 13 residues. V was clipped by 8 bases and J by 1 base; unmatched bases: 0. CDR1 is MRHNA, CDR2 SNTAGT, per germline. The CDR3: CASGTGNTGELFF. The DNA of the CDR3 is TGTGCCAGCGGGACAGGGAACACCGGGGAGCTGTTTTTT.

In its sample, this clone was seen once. The chain employs TRBV6-5 and TRBJ2-6; D not certain. V shed 9 bases and J shed 2 bases, with 11 bases lying between them. Germline CDR1 reads MNHEY; CDR2 reads SVGAGI. This CDR3 is built from 14 residues. The chain's CDR3 is CASSLGPGANVLTF. The CDR3 coding sequence is TGTGCCAGTTCTCTGGGCCCTGGGGCCAACGTCCTGACTTTC.

The rearrangement links TRBV6-1 to TRBJ1-3, with D possibly TRBD1 on 5 matching bases. Trimming took 6 bases from V and 1 from J, leaving 22 bases between them. The CDR3 loop spans 18 amino acids. CDR1 and CDR2 from the germline V gene are MNHNS and SASEGT. The CDR3 is CASSELGTLRTSGNTIYF. CDR3 DNA sequence: TGTGCCAGCAGCGAACTAGGGACTCTTCGGACTTCTGGAAACACCATATATTTT.

V usage is TRBV4-1 and J usage is TRBJ2-3; D not resolved. CDR1 and CDR2 from the germline V gene are MGHRA and YSYEKL. There are 14 residues in the CDR3. Trimming took 6 bases from V and 3 from J, leaving 13 bases between them. The CDR3 DNA follows: TGCGCCAGCAGTTTTTCTATGAGGACAGATACGCAGTATTTT. Its protein product is CASSFSMRTDTQYF.

The gene calls are TRBV7-8 and TRBJ1-1, with 9 bases identical to TRBD1. This CDR3 has 18 amino acids. Trimming took 0 bases from V and 4 from J; bases not matched to a gene: 12. The germline V gene has CDR1 SGHVS and CDR2 FQNEAQ. The CDR3, as DNA: TGTGCCAGCAGCTTAGCCCCTCAGGACAGGGGATGGGGCACTGAAGCTTTCTTT. It encodes CASSLAPQDRGWGTEAFF.

This clone turned up a few times. The chain has TRBV3-1 (or the pseudogene TRBV3-2) and TRBJ1-1, with a possible D match to TRBD1 (6 bases). V was clipped by 2 bases and J by 4 bases, with 8 bases between them. CDR1 and CDR2 (germline): LGHDT, YNNKEL (reference sequence). The CDR3 contains 13 residues. CDR3 DNA sequence: TGTGCCAGCAGCCAACAGGGGAGCACTGAAGCTTTCTTT. Protein: CASSQQGSTEAFF.

V gene TRBV4-1 combines with J gene TRBJ1-2; the D gene is possibly TRBD1 (6 bases). The ends were cut back, 4 bases at V and 4 bases at J, with 10 bases in the middle. The germline gives CDR1 MGHRA, CDR2 YSYEKL. The CDR3 is made up of 13 amino acids. CDR3 DNA: TGCGCCAGCAGCCCTAAACAGGGCTATGGCTACACCTTC. Protein product: CASSPKQGYGYTF.

In this sample, this clone turned up once. The V and J genes are TRBV9 and TRBJ2-3, with 7 bases lining up with TRBD2. The trim removed 4 bases at V and 0 bases at J, leaving 14 bases unmatched. The CDR3 spans 18 residues. CDR1 and CDR2 from the germline V gene are SGDLS and YYNGEE. Here the CDR3 DNA reads TGTGCCAGCAGCCTTACCTCTGGGGGGGGAACTAGCACAGATACGCAGTATTTT. Amino acid sequence: CASSLTSGGGTSTDTQYF.

In its sample, this clone was seen a few times. This chain links TRBV27 with TRBJ1-1; possible D gene TRBD1, 5 bases. Germline lookup yields CDR1 MNHEY and CDR2 SMNVEV (reference sequence). CDR3 length: 15 residues. V lost 6 bases and J lost 3, with 17 bases in between. The CDR3 DNA sequence: TGTGCCAGCAGGCAACAGGAATGGTTAGACACTGAAGCTTTCTTT. It translates to CASRQQEWLDTEAFF.

The chain is built from TRBV5-4 and TRBJ2-7, with TRBD1 matching over 12 bases. Trimming took 3 bases from V and 7 from J; bases not matched to a gene: 5. The V gene's germline CDR1 is SGHNT and CDR2 YYREEE (reference sequence). The CDR3 is 14 amino acids. The CDR3 DNA sequence: TGTGCCAGCAGCTGGGGGACAGGGGGCCGTGAGCAGTACTTC. Amino acids: CASSWGTGGREQYF.

The chain has TRBV5-1 and TRBJ2-7; D not certain. CDR1 is SGHRS, CDR2 YFSETQ, per germline. The CDR3 is made up of 15 amino acids. Trimming shortened V by 0 bases and J by 2 bases, and 12 bases separated the two germline ends. CDR3 protein: CASSLGGDRAYEQYF. The CDR3 nucleotides read TGCGCCAGCAGCTTGGGAGGAGATCGCGCCTACGAGCAGTACTTC.

The chain combines TRBV5-1 with TRBJ2-7; 9 bases align to TRBD2. With 3 bases clipped from V and 1 base from J, the junction kept 14 bases outside the gene matches. In germline, CDR1 is SGHRS, CDR2 YFSETQ. This CDR3 has 18 amino acids. CDR3 loop: CASSSRQGSGSRSYEQYF. CDR3 sequence (DNA): TGCGCCAGCAGCTCACGGCAAGGTAGCGGGAGCCGGTCCTACGAGCAGTACTTC.